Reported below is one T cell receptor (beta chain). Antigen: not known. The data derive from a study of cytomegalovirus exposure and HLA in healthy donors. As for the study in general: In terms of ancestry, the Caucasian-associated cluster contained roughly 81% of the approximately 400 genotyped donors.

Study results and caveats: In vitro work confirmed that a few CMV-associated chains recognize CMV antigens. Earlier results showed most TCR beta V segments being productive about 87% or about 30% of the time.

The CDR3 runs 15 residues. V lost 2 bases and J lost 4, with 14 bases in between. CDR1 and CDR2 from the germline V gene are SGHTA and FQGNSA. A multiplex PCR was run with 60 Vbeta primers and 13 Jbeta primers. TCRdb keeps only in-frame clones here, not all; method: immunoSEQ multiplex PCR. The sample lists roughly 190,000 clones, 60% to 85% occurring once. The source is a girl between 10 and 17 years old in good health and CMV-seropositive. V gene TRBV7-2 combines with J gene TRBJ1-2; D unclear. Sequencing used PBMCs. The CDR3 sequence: CASSLRLITSYGYTF. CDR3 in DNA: TGTGCCAGCAGCTTAAGATTGATAACTTCCTATGGCTACACCTTC.